This T cell receptor beta chain was documented in a study of regulatory T cells in long-lasting Graves disease (dated by TCRdb to about 2021). The study in broad terms: Persistent Graves' disease was defined as persistently positive TSH receptor autoantibodies together with antithyroid drug treatment for over 5 years. A total of roughly 33 samples were covered by TCR sequencing, comprising around 13 persistent and approximately 20 newly diagnosed Graves' disease patients. Antithyroid drugs had been taken for approximately 9.5 years on average by persistent Graves' disease patients in the clinical cohort. Patients with persistent Graves' disease were compared with patients with newly diagnosed Graves' disease using TCR sequencing and RNA sequencing of peripheral blood. The study took place in China and was registered as a clinical trial. Results the study describes overall, beyond this receptor: As a limitation, the authors acknowledged that the small sample size may reduce accuracy. Persistent Graves' disease patients showed lower TCR Shannon entropy and fewer highly expanded clones than newly diagnosed patients, suggesting clonal expansion. Persistent patients shared more public clonotypes among themselves (2,741) than newly diagnosed patients did (roughly 910). Only the TCR beta chain was sequenced and analyzed. Persistent disease showed preferential use of TRBV28, TRBJ1-2 and TRBJ2-5, whereas newly diagnosed disease favored TRBV20-1 and TRBJ2-1. Because the primary lesion, thyroid tissue, could not be accessed, the study looked at peripheral blood alone.

The sample's time point label, in plain terms: persistent/refractory GD, antithyroid drugs over 5 years with positive TRAb. For both TCR sequencing and RNA sequencing, RNA was extracted from PBMCs in TRIzol. The diagnosis of Graves' disease was made according to American Thyroid Association guidelines. Patients for the study were recruited at an endocrinology department in Xi'an, China. From each patient, about 9 milliliters of peripheral blood was collected into an EDTA anticoagulant tube. Ficoll Paque Plus density gradient separation was used to isolate PBMCs, and no further T cell sorting was done. An Agilent 2100 Bioanalyzer and agarose gel were used to check RNA quality, while a NanoDrop 2000 measured RNA concentration. Its CDR3 holds 15 amino acids, cysteine through phenylalanine. CDR3 DNA only is kept here, 45 bases in frame from base 1. V and J are truncated by 4 bases and 0 bases respectively, leaving an intervening sequence of 10 bases.

This clonotype was counted ten times or more. Its antigen is currently not known. No quality values exist for individual bases; no much larger clone is one base distant. Receptor amplification or capture employed multiplex PCR. Sequencing used an Illumina HiSeq 4000. TCR beta libraries were built with iRepertoire HTBI primers and Arm-PCR amplification of CDR3 regions. PCR products were gel purified before sequencing. The published analysis was carried out like this. Gene usage analysis of CDR3 amino acid clonotypes used the 55 to 80 TRBV and some 13 TRBJ segments found across samples. Filtered high-quality paired reads were merged into contigs using COPE and FqMerger. Contigs were aligned with BLAST to IMGT TRBV, TRBD and TRBJ reference genes, and CDR3 was defined per IMGT. Any clonotype with a frequency above 0.1% was counted as a highly expanded clone. Shannon entropy was used to measure repertoire diversity, and the Gini coefficient was used to measure V-J evenness. Clonotypes shared by more than one individual were considered public. TCRdb trimmed public reads at Q25 via fastp, called clones via MiXCR and kept in-frame beta chains. Rows are unified per CDR3 protein, each entry keeping the most common DNA and genes. These V and J calls rely on TCRdb rather than the paper's analysis. The sample contains roughly 430,000 distinct CDR3 sequences, around a fifth of them found a single time. The biggest ten clones account for roughly an eighth of the sample.

Sequences were derived from peripheral blood mononuclear cells (PBMCs), sampled when the disease was refractory, from a patient treated with antithyroid drugs. This sequence originates from a female donor with Graves disease. The chain is assembled from TRBV12-3 or TRBV12-4 and TRBJ1-5; the D gene assignment is ambiguous. The nucleotide sequence is TGTGCCAGCAGTTCGGGAAGCGTTAGCAATCAGCCCCAGCATTTT. Translated, it gives CASSSGSVSNQPQHF.